A single sample gave rise to the 13 T cell receptor beta chains below, sequenced in a study of metastatic and nonmetastatic thyroid tumors. TCRdb re-clonotyped the PCR reads via MiXCR. The sample contains tens of thousands of clones, about 17% of which appear only once. Patients underwent thyroid surgery, and none had received any treatment before it. What was sequenced was blood. The receptors originated from a male donor with papillary thyroid cancer or a benign thyroid nodule (not recorded which). Some clones in this sample may be carry-over from other donors' samples.

Judged by abundance, this clone is medium-sized. This CDR3 reads CASATGSSGNTIYF. CDR3 bases: TGTGCCAGCGCCACAGGAAGCTCTGGAAACACCATATATTTT. This rearrangement joins TRBV6-1 to TRBJ1-3, with D maybe TRBD1 (5 bases). CDR1 is MNHNS and CDR2 is SASEGT in the germline V gene. V was shortened by 8 bases and J by 0 bases, with 11 bases between the two germline ends. The CDR3 loop spans 14 amino acids.

This clone occurred a few times. This sequence joins TRBV5-6 and TRBJ2-3; D gene ambiguous. V was trimmed by 6 bases and J by 2 bases, leaving 7 bases between them. This CDR3 is built from 12 residues. In germline, CDR1 is SGHDT, CDR2 YYEEEE. CDR3 bases: TGTGCCAGCATCCCCTTCACAGATACGCAGTATTTT. Translating it yields CASIPFTDTQYF.

In its sample, this clone was seen many times. CDR3 nucleotide sequence: TGTGCCAGCAGCTGGACAGTCTATGGCTACACCTTC. Protein: CASSWTVYGYTF. The V gene is TRBV5-6, the J gene TRBJ1-2, with D perhaps TRBD1 (6 bases). The germline V gene has CDR1 SGHDT and CDR2 YYEEEE. This CDR3 is built from 12 residues. The V end lost 3 bases, the J end lost 4 bases, and 7 bases lay between the germline ends.

To note about this clone: This sequence may be a read error, since a much larger clone differs from it by one base. Additional DNA sequences in this sample encode the identical CDR3. This sequence joins TRBV24-1 and TRBJ2-2; D remains unclear. The germline V gene encodes CDR1 KGHDR and CDR2 SFDVKD. The CDR3 totals 14 residues. The V end lost 8 bases, the J end lost 0 bases, and 9 bases lay between the germline ends. The DNA of the CDR3 is TGTGCCACCAAGGGTGATTCGAACACCGGGGAGCTGTTTTTT. Its protein is CATKGDSNTGELFF.

This clone was detected ten times or more. The chain links TRBV7-2 to TRBJ1-6; 7 nucleotides agree with TRBD1. The CDR3 totals 15 residues. Unmatched junction bases numbered 5, after V lost 5 bases and J lost 4 bases. CDR1 and CDR2 from the germline V gene are SGHTA and FQGNSA. In DNA, the CDR3 is TGTGCCAGCAGCCGAGGACAGGCTTATAATTCACCCCTCCACTTT. This encodes CASSRGQAYNSPLHF. The entire variable domain, with the rest obtained from reference TRBV7-2 and TRBJ1-6, is as follows: GAGVSQSPSNKVTEKGKDVELRCDPISGHTALYWYRQSLGQGLEFLIYFQGNSAPDKSGLPSDRFSAERTGGSVSTLTIQRTQQEDSAVYLCASSRGQAYNSPLHFGNGTRLTVT.

This clone was seen more than once but under ten times. A read error may be the cause here, since a much bigger clone is one base away. V and J are TRBV9 and TRBJ1-1, with 10 bases lining up with TRBD1. CDR1 and CDR2 from the germline V gene are SGDLS and YYNGEE. J gave up 3 bases and V 3 bases, and 5 bases lay outside the gene matches. The CDR3 has 15 amino acids. CDR3 DNA sequence: TGTGCCAGCAGCGCCCGGACAGGGGGTTACACTGAAGCTTTCTTT. It is translated as CASSARTGGYTEAFF. Filled out from reference TRBV9 and TRBJ1-1, the complete variable domain reads DSGVTQTPKHLITATGQRVTLRCSPRSGDLSVYWYQQSLDQGLQFLIQYYNGEERAKGNILERFSAQQFPDLHSELNLSSLELGDSALYFCASSARTGGYTEAFFGQGTRLTVV.

This clone was seen repeatedly, ten times or more. The chain couples TRBV4-1 to TRBJ2-2, with TRBD2 identical over 9 bases. Trimming cost V 1 base and J 6 bases; bases outside gene matches: 3. Looked up from germline, CDR1 is MGHRA and CDR2 is YSYEKL. CDR3 length: 15 residues. CDR3 nucleotides: TGCGCCAGCAGCCAAGCAAGACTAGCGGCCGGGGAGCTGTTTTTT. The encoded protein is CASSQARLAAGELFF.

This clone was recorded a few times. A junction end diverges from the germline sequence, so it may reflect a read error. The gene calls are TRBV20-1 and TRBJ2-3; D is ambiguous. CDR3 size: 15 residues. In germline, CDR1 is DFQATT, CDR2 SNEGSKA (reference sequence). CDR3 loop: CSARDGVYPTYTQYF. The CDR3, as DNA: TGCAGTGCTAGAGATGGTGTATACCCCACATATACGCAGTATTTT.

With regard to this clone: A much larger clone lies a single base off, so this may be a read error. V gene TRBV6-4 combines with J gene TRBJ2-3, with D possibly being TRBD1 or TRBD2 (5 bases each). Between the trimmed V and J ends, which lost 6 bases and 2 bases, there was a span of 18 bases. The CDR3 consists of 16 residues. The germline gives CDR1 MRHNA, CDR2 SNTAGT. In DNA form, the CDR3 reads TGTGCCAGCAGCGCCAGCTGGGGGACCCCCACAGATACGCAGTATTTT. This sequence encodes CASSASWGTPTDTQYF.

The chain carries TRBV20-1 and TRBJ2-7; 11 nucleotides align to TRBD2. Germline-derived CDR1 and CDR2 are DFQATT and SNEGSKA (reference sequence). The length of the CDR3 is 16 residues. With V trimmed by 8 bases and J by 4 bases, 16 bases remained unmatched. The CDR3 is CSSTWSRTSGLYEQYF. The CDR3 coding sequence is TGCAGTTCTACCTGGAGCAGGACTAGCGGGTTGTACGAGCAGTACTTC.

In its sample, this clone was seen many times. The chain combines TRBV6-2 or TRBV6-3 with TRBJ2-7; 9 nucleotides line up with TRBD2. The germline V gene has CDR1 MNHEY and CDR2 SVGEGT. V lost 0 bases, J lost 1 base, and 16 bases stayed unmatched. CDR3 length: 20 residues. CDR3 bases: TGTGCCAGCAGTTACTCGCTTTTGACTAGCGGACCTGGTAGTTCCTACGAGCAGTACGTC. It codes for CASSYSLLTSGPGSSYEQYV.

This clone was observed at least ten times. This chain uses TRBV14 with TRBJ1-5; tentative D call: TRBD1 (6 bases). CDR1 and CDR2 (germline): SGHDN, FVKESK. Trimming took 0 bases from V and 4 from J, leaving 13 bases between them. The CDR3 runs 16 residues. CDR3 in DNA: TGTGCCAGCAGCCAAGAAAACAGGGCCCTTAATCAGCCCCAGCATTTT. It codes for CASSQENRALNQPQHF.

This clone was picked up many times. The chain carries TRBV15 and TRBJ1-1; no clear D gene. V gave up 1 base and J gave up 0 bases, with 6 bases separating them. CDR1 is LNHNV and CDR2 is YYDKDF in the germline V gene (reference sequence). The CDR3 sequence is 14 residues long. The CDR3 nucleotides are TGTGCCACCAGCAGAGTACGAGTGAACACTGAAGCTTTCTTT. This sequence encodes CATSRVRVNTEAFF. Full variable domain (remainder filled in from reference TRBV15 and TRBJ1-1): DAMVIQNPRYQVTQFGKPVTLSCSQTLNHNVMYWYQQKSSQAPKLLFHYYDKDFNNEADTPDNFQSRRPNTSFCFLDIRSPGLGDTAMYLCATSRVRVNTEAFFGQGTRLTVV.